The clone carrying this T cell receptor beta chain appeared a single time. This sample was included in a study of blood T cell repertoires in COVID-19. Study-wide context: Donors in the United States, Italy and Spain gave samples during acute or convalescent COVID-19.

This CDR3 is 12 amino acids long. The V gene lost 5 bases and the J gene lost 6 bases, with 11 bases spanning the gap. CDR1 and CDR2 (germline): MDHEN, SYDVKM. Sequencing was performed with immunoSEQ multiplex PCR; in TCRdb, only in-frame clones are kept and a portion is missing. The sample records 99,000 or so clones, around 81% being singletons. The sample taken for sequencing was peripheral blood. The chain employs TRBV28 and TRBJ2-7; D unresolved. This sequence originates from a woman aged 70-85 years with acute or convalescent COVID-19. CDR3 region: CASSLRVGEQYF. The CDR3, as DNA: TGTGCCAGCAGTCTCCGAGTCGGCGAGCAGTACTTC.